These T cell receptor beta chains were read from a single sample in a study of cytomegalovirus exposure and HLA in healthy donors. Only in-frame clones appear in the TCRdb table, and some are missing; sequencing was by immunoSEQ multiplex PCR. The table shows around 130,000 clones, with around 77% occurring only once. Sequencing was done on a sample of PBMCs. The receptors were gathered from a woman aged 55 to 70 in good health and CMV-seronegative. Both conserved end residues are trimmed from each CDR3. Each record gives: V gene, CDR3 protein.

TRBV14 | ASSQDLRETQY
TRBV7-9 | SSSLNSYEQY
TRBV7-9 | ASAGWPASSYNEQF
TRBV7-2 | ASSLQGYGYT
TRBV11-2 | ASSFGRAQETQY
TRBV10-3 | AISSVLNQPQH
TRBV2 | ASSEGGSATQY
TRBV10-1 | ASSPGTSSWNTEAF
TRBV6-5 | ASTGQGTYGYT
TRBV27 | ASSTGTRNTGELF
TRBV10-3 | AISVRGGTEAF
TRBV29-1 | SASSGGGTGELF
TRBV5-1 | ASSRGQAPEAF
TRBV19 | ASSMSFSYNEQF
TRBV27 | ASSWLDQETQY
TRBV19 | ASALGQGASGYT
TRBV6-6 | ASSYSRGSEQPQH
TRBV27 | ASSSGTGDAYEQY
TRBV19 | ASSIASPGQHNQPQH
TRBV5-1 | ASSLGTGAVDEQF
TRBV19 | ATRSPGTGGEKLF
TRBV5-1 | ASKEGGRAVGELF
TRBV18 | ASSTWSNYGYT
TRBV14 | ASSQDRGLEKLF
TRBV28 | ASTPTGAGEKLF
TRBV5-8 | ASSFGGFTEAF
TRBV5-1 | ASRIAGTGKTEAF
TRBV5-1 | ASSFGSTVANYGYT
TRBV10-1 | ASSERGLAGRGEQY
TRBV19 | ASSIAGQAYSPLH
TRBV5-1 | ASSLVADIGNNEQF
TRBV28 | AIEMPGQGGEKLF
TRBV5-1 | ASSLLGGEATEAF
TRBV27 | ASSLAESSYEQY
TRBV7-3 | ASSFGGRGEQF
TRBV10-2 | ASNPGQGAINEQF
TRBV7-2 | ASKKTGTGTYEQC
TRBV5-1 | ASSLTGTANSPLH
TRBV27 | ASSSGAGGTYEQY
TRBV11-3 | ASSPGYLMTGELF
TRBV29-1 | SYTTATDTQY
TRBV5-1 | ASKGTSGTYNEQF
TRBV2 | ASSDRTGNTEAF
TRBV28 | ASRELAGVYEQY
TRBV6-6 | ASRLDSYNSPLH
TRBV5-4 | ASSLDRGLTEAF
TRBV5-1 | ASSAGVYNEQF
TRBV4-2 | ASSPRTGGWNEQF
TRBV2 | ASRGQSNTGELF